The rows below give T cell receptor beta chains drawn from one sample of a study of T cell repertoires in cytomegalovirus infection. One entry per CDR3 protein, called by TCRdb with MiXCR from the reads. Among roughly 640,000 distinct CDR3 sequences listed, less than 25% were seen once. The source material was CD8+ T cells from PBMCs. The receptor set was obtained from a human donor in good health (CMV status not recorded). Some clones in this sample may be carry-over from other donors' samples. The CDR3 runs from the conserved cysteine through the conserved F or W. D genes are given only for firm matches. Expanded clones are given a class, and other clones once, few, many or no size at all.

size: -
D: TRBD1
V: TRBV6-1
J: TRBJ1-2
CDR3: CASSTRDSDYGYTF

size: -
D: TRBD1
V: TRBV20-1
J: TRBJ2-3
CDR3: CSAVTGLIETDTQYF

size: few
D: -
V: TRBV25-1
J: TRBJ2-5
CDR3: CASQSGTQYF

size: few
D: TRBD1
V: TRBV7-9
J: TRBJ1-4
CDR3: CASSRTGTGGRATNEKLFF

size: many
D: -
V: TRBV7-8
J: TRBJ1-1
CDR3: CASSLAVTEAFF

size: -
D: TRBD2
V: TRBV6-2/TRBV6-3
J: TRBJ2-1
CDR3: CASSYWGGSSYNEQFF

size: -
D: TRBD1
V: TRBV15
J: TRBJ1-2
CDR3: CATSRDLTGGGYGYTF

size: -
D: TRBD1
V: TRBV12-5
J: TRBJ2-1
CDR3: CASGLRQGAYNEQFF

size: -
D: -
V: TRBV20-1
J: TRBJ1-2
CDR3: CSARDKTAYGYTF

size: few
D: -
V: TRBV27
J: TRBJ1-1
CDR3: CASMRGKTEAFF

size: -
D: -
V: TRBV18
J: TRBJ2-1
CDR3: CASSPALRHYNEQFF

size: few
D: -
V: TRBV28
J: TRBJ1-5
CDR3: CASSFQQGGNQPQHF

size: -
D: TRBD2
V: TRBV19
J: TRBJ2-1
CDR3: CASSIGSGELSEEQFF

size: few
D: -
V: TRBV29-1
J: TRBJ2-3
CDR3: CSVEVRRGTDTQYF

size: -
D: TRBD1
V: TRBV6-2/TRBV6-3
J: TRBJ1-2
CDR3: CASSYYSGQGGNYGYTF

size: -
D: -
V: TRBV6-2/TRBV6-3
J: TRBJ2-1
CDR3: CASSMSGTPAYNEQFF

size: -
D: TRBD1
V: TRBV5-4
J: TRBJ2-1
CDR3: CASSLPGTGAYNEQFF

size: -
D: -
V: TRBV20-1
J: TRBJ2-3
CDR3: CSARDLSATITDTQYF

size: -
D: TRBD1
V: TRBV10-2
J: TRBJ2-3
CDR3: CASSEDRGPDTQYF

size: -
D: -
V: TRBV29-1
J: TRBJ2-1
CDR3: CSVIGGNPNEQFF

size: -
D: -
V: TRBV18
J: TRBJ2-7
CDR3: CTSSSIGPYEQYF

size: -
D: TRBD1
V: TRBV27
J: TRBJ2-2
CDR3: CASSFTTGAGELFF

size: -
D: TRBD1
V: TRBV28
J: TRBJ1-6
CDR3: CANGQGINSPLHF

size: few
D: TRBD1
V: TRBV29-1
J: TRBJ1-1
CDR3: CSVGTARTMNTEAFF

size: many
D: -
V: TRBV2
J: TRBJ1-4
CDR3: CASRIRNEKLFF